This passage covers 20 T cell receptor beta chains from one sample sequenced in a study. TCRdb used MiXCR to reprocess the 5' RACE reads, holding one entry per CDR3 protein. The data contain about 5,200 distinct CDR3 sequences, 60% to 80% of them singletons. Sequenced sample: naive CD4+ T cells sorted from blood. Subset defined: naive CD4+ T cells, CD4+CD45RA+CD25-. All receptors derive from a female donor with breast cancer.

CDR3 in DNA: TGTGCCAGCAGTCGGACGGGGCCCCATGGCTACACCTTC. It translates to CASSRTGPHGYTF. The chain has TRBV6-6 and TRBJ1-2, with D perhaps TRBD1 (5 bases). V lost 5 bases to trimming and J lost 6 bases, with 13 bases between them. The CDR3 is 13 residues long. Per germline, CDR1 MNHNY and CDR2 SVGAGI (reference sequence).

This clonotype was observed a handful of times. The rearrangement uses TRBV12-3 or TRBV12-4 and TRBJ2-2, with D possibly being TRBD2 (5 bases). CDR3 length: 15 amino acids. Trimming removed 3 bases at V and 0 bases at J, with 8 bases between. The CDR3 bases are TGTGCCAGCAGTTTTGGCGGGTCGAACACCGGGGAGCTGTTTTTT. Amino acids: CASSFGGSNTGELFF.

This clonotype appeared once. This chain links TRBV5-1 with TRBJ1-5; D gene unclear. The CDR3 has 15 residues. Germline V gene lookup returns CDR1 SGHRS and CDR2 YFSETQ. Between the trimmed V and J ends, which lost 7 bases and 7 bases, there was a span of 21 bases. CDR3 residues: CASSMRLPLEQPQHF. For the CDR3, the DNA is TGCGCCAGCTCGATGAGACTCCCTTTGGAGCAGCCCCAGCATTTT.

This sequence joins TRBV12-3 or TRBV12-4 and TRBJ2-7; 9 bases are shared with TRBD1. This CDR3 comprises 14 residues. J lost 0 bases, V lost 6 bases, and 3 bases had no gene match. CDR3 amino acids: CASSPQGASYEQYF. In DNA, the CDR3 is TGTGCCAGCAGCCCACAGGGGGCCTCCTACGAGCAGTACTTC.

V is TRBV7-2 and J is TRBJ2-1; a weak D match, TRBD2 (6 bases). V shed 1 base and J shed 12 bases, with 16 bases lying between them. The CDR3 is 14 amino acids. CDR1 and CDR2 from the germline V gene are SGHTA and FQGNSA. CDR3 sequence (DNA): TGTGCCAGCAGCTTAGATCAAACTAGCTTTGTGCAGTTCTTC. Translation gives CASSLDQTSFVQFF. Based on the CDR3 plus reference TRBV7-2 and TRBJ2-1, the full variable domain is GAGVSQSPSNKVTEKGKDVELRCDPISGHTALYWYRQSLGQGLEFLIYFQGNSAPDKSGLPSDRFSAERTGGSVSTLTIQRTQQEDSAVYLCASSLDQTSFVQFFGPGTRLTVL.

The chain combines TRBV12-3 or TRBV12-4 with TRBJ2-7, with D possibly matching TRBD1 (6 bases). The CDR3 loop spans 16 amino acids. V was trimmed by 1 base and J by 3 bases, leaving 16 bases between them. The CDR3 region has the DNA TGTGCCAGCAGTTTAGTCGGACAGCCAACGGGCTACGAGCAGTACTTC. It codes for CASSLVGQPTGYEQYF.

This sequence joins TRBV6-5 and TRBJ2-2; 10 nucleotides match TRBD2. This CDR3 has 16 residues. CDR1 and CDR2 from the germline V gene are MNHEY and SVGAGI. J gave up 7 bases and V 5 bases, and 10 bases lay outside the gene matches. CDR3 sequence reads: CASSALLAGLIGELFF. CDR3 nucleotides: TGTGCCAGCAGTGCCTTACTAGCGGGGTTGATCGGGGAGCTGTTTTTT.

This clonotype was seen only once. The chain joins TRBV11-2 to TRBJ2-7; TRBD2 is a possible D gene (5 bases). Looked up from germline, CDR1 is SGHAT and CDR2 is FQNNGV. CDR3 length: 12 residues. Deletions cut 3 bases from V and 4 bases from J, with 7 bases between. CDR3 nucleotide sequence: TGTGCCAGCAGCTTTGCGGGTTACGAGCAGTACTTC. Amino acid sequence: CASSFAGYEQYF.

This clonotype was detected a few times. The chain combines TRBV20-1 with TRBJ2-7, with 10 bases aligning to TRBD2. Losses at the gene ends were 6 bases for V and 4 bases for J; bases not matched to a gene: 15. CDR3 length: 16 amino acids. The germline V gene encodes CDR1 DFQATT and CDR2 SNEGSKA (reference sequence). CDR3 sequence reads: CSARTGLAASRYEQYF. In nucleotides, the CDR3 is TGCAGTGCCAGAACCGGACTAGCGGCCTCACGGTACGAGCAGTACTTC.

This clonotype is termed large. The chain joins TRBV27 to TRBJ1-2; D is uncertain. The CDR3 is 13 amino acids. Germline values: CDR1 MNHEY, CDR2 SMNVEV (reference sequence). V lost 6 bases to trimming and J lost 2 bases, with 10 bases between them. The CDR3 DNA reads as TGTGCCAGCAGCCCCGACGGGAACTATGGCTACACCTTC. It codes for CASSPDGNYGYTF.

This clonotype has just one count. The CDR3 region is CASSYTPGNEQYF. The CDR3 DNA sequence: TGTGCCAGCAGCTACACACCCGGGAACGAGCAGTACTTC. This chain uses TRBV7-3 with TRBJ2-7, with a possible D match to TRBD2 (5 bases). Trimming shortened V by 4 bases and J by 5 bases, and 12 bases separated the two germline ends. CDR1 SGHTA and CDR2 FQGTGA come from the germline V gene. The CDR3 length is 13 residues. Based on the CDR3 plus reference TRBV7-3 and TRBJ2-7, the full variable domain is GAGVSQTPSNKVTEKGKYVELRCDPISGHTALYWYRQSLGQGPEFLIYFQGTGAADDSGLPNDRFFAVRPEGSVSTLKIQRTERGDSAVYLCASSYTPGNEQYFGPGTRLTVT.

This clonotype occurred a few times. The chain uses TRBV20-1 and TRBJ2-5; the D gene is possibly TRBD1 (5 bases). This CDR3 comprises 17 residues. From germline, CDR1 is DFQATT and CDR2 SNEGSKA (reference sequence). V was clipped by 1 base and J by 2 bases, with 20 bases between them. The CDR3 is CSARVGAGQGRQETQYF. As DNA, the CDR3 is TGCAGTGCTAGAGTAGGAGCCGGGCAGGGCAGGCAAGAGACCCAGTACTTC.

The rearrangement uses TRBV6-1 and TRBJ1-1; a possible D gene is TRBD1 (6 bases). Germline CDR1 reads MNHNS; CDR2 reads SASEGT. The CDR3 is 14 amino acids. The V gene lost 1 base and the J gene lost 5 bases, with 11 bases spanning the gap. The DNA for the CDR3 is TGTGCCAGCAGTGAAGTCGGGGGGCGGACTGAAGCTTTCTTT. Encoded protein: CASSEVGGRTEAFF.

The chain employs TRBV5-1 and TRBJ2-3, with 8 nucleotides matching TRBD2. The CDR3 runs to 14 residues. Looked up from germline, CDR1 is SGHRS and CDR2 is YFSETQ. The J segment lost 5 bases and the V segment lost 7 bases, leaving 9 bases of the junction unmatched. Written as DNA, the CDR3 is TGCGCCAGCGGCCTACGGGGGGGGCAAGATACGCAGTATTTT. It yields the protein CASGLRGGQDTQYF.

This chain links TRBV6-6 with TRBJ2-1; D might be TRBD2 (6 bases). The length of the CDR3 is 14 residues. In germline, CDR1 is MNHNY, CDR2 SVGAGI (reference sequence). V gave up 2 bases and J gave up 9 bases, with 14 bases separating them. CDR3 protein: CASSYDGTGSEQFF. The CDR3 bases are TGTGCCAGCAGTTACGATGGGACTGGGAGTGAGCAGTTCTTC.

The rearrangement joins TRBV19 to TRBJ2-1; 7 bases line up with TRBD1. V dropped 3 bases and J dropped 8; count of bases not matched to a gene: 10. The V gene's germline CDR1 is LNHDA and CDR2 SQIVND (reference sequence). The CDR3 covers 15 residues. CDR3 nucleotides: TGTGCCAGTAGTATCGGGACCGGCCAGGGGGATGAGCAGTTCTTC. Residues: CASSIGTGQGDEQFF.

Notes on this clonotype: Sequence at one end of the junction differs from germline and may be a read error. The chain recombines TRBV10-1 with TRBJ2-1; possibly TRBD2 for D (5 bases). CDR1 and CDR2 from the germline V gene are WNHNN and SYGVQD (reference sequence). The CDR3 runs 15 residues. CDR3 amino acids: CASSERGSSYNEQSF. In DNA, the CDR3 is TGCGCCAGCAGTGAGAGAGGGAGCTCCTACAATGAGCAGTCCTTC.

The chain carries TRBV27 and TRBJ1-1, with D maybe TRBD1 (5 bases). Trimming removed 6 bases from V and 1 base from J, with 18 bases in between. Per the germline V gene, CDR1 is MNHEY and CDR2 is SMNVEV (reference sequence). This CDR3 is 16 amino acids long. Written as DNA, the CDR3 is TGTGCCAGCAGCCCAAGCAGGGCTCGGAGGAACACTGAAGCTTTCTTT. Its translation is CASSPSRARRNTEAFF.

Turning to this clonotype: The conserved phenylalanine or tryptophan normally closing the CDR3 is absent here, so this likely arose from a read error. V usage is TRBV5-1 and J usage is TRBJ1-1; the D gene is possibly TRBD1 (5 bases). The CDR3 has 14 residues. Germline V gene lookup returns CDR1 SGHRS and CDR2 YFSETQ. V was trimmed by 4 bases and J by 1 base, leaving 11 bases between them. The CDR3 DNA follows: TGCGCCAGCAGCCCCGGGACGGCGAACACTGAAGCTTTCTTG. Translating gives CASSPGTANTEAFL.

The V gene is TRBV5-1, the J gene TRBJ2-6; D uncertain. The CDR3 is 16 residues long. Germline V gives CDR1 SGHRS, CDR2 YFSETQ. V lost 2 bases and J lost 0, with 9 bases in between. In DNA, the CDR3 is TGCGCCAGCAGCTTTTCATTGGGCTCTGGGGCCAACGTCCTGACTTTC. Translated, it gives CASSFSLGSGANVLTF.